This T cell receptor beta chain was sequenced in a study of blood T cells in healthy people across ages. About this clonotype itself: Its antigen is not identified.

Whenever a sample was processed, at least 6.5 million PBMCs were isolated. RNA extraction gave at least 5.5 micrograms of total RNA per sample. Study-wide results and caveats: The fall in TCR beta diversity per million T cells was roughly linear with age. Donors of long life had a larger count of naive CD4+ cells and greater diversity than aged donors.

Through a sample-barcoded 5' primer and a J-beta primer mix, a second PCR was run for 7 to 11 cycles. TCRdb reanalysed the 5' RACE reads using MiXCR and keeps one entry per CDR3 protein. The sample yields hundreds of thousands of distinct CDR3 sequences, just over 55% seen once. After removal of 3 bases from V and 5 bases from J, the junction contained 4 bases not matched to a gene. Looked up from germline, CDR1 is MDHEN and CDR2 is SYDVKM. The CDR3 has 13 amino acids. The sequence was obtained from a man in his forties or fifties in good health. V is TRBV28 and J is TRBJ2-7; 7 bases align to TRBD1. The sequencing sample was made of blood. CDR3 residues: CASSFDRVNEQYF. CDR3 in DNA: TGTGCCAGCAGTTTCGACAGGGTGAACGAGCAGTACTTC.